The rows below give T cell receptor beta chains drawn from one sample of a study of blood T cell repertoires in COVID-19. The repertoire was sequenced with immunoSEQ multiplex PCR; TCRdb's copy has only in-frame clones and lacks some. The table records about 160,000 clones, roughly 90% of them present only once. The source material was peripheral blood. All receptors come from a man aged 25 to 40 with COVID-19, enrolled during active disease. Both conserved end residues are part of each CDR3. The D gene is left open where the match is weak. Part of the rows lack a size; the others show once, few, many or a class for expanded clones.

abundance	v_gene	d_gene	j_gene	CDR3aa	CDR3nt
.	TRBV24-1	.	TRBJ2-1	CATSGASIDEQFF	TGTGCCACCAGTGGGGCCAGCATCGATGAGCAGTTCTTC
few	TRBV7-3	.	TRBJ2-2	CASSAIDTGELFF	TGTGCCAGCAGCGCGATAGACACCGGGGAGCTGTTTTTT
.	TRBV9	.	TRBJ2-2	CASSVVGARTGELFF	TGTGCCAGCAGCGTAGTGGGGGCGCGGACCGGGGAGCTGTTTTTT
.	TRBV11-2	.	TRBJ1-1	CASSSRQVMAEAFF	TGTGCCAGCAGCTCGCGACAGGTGATGGCTGAAGCTTTCTTT
.	TRBV18	.	TRBJ1-2	CASSPLKGEHGYTF	TGTGCCAGCTCACCTTTGAAAGGGGAACATGGCTACACCTTC
.	TRBV19	.	TRBJ2-1	CASSISSGRLNEQFF	TGTGCCAGTAGTATAAGTAGCGGACGACTCAATGAGCAGTTCTTC
.	TRBV10-3	.	TRBJ1-5	CAISDGNQPQHF	TGTGCCATCAGTGACGGCAATCAGCCCCAGCATTTT
.	TRBV5-6	.	TRBJ2-1	CASSWAGEQFF	TGTGCCAGCAGCTGGGCCGGTGAGCAGTTCTTC
.	TRBV11-3	TRBD2	TRBJ2-7	CASSLDLKVAGYYEQYF	TGTGCCAGCAGCTTAGATCTCAAGGTAGCGGGCTACTACGAGCAGTACTTC
.	TRBV19	.	TRBJ1-4	CASSTQTATNEKLFF	TGTGCCAGTAGTACACAGACAGCAACTAATGAAAAACTGTTTTTT
.	TRBV19	TRBD1	TRBJ1-1	CASRKGQGVNTEAFF	TGTGCCAGTAGAAAAGGACAGGGGGTCAACACTGAAGCTTTCTTT
.	TRBV21-1	.	TRBJ2-7	CASSLKGQGEDYEQYF	TGTGCCAGCAGCCTGAAAGGACAGGGAGAGGACTACGAGCAGTACTTC
.	TRBV30	TRBD1	TRBJ2-3	CAWSVSEQGTDTQYF	TGTGCCTGGAGTGTATCGGAACAGGGGACAGATACGCAGTATTTT
.	TRBV19	.	TRBJ2-1	CASSGLGGRVDNEQFF	TGTGCCAGTAGTGGTCTGGGGGGGCGCGTAGACAATGAGCAGTTCTTC
.	TRBV5-6	.	TRBJ2-7	CASSLTGDTYEQYF	TGTGCCAGCAGCTTGACAGGTGATACCTACGAGCAGTACTTC
.	TRBV5-1	TRBD2	TRBJ2-4	CASSPASGGGIQYF	TGCGCCAGCAGCCCGGCGTCGGGGGGGGGCATTCAGTACTTC
.	TRBV7-2	.	TRBJ1-3	CASSLVRPSSGNTIYF	TGTGCCAGCAGCTTAGTTCGGCCTAGCTCTGGAAACACCATATATTTT
.	TRBV7-3	TRBD1	TRBJ2-2	CASSPGGPNTGELFF	TGTGCCAGCAGTCCAGGGGGCCCGAACACCGGGGAGCTGTTTTTT
.	TRBV19	.	TRBJ1-1	CASSPRGNTEAFF	TGTGCCAGTAGTCCTAGGGGAAACACTGAAGCTTTCTTT
.	TRBV9	TRBD2	TRBJ2-1	CASSVAGTSGTYNEQFF	TGTGCCAGCAGCGTAGCCGGGACTAGCGGGACTTACAATGAGCAGTTCTTC
.	TRBV27	TRBD1	TRBJ2-7	CASSPDRDRGFYEQYF	TGTGCCAGCAGCCCTGACCGGGACAGGGGGTTCTACGAGCAGTACTTC
.	TRBV5-6	.	TRBJ1-4	CASSIVTTNEKLFF	TGTGCCAGCAGCATAGTAACAACTAATGAAAAACTGTTTTTT
.	TRBV28	.	TRBJ2-7	CASMQGLSYEQYF	TGTGCCAGCATGCAGGGTCTATCCTACGAGCAGTACTTC
.	TRBV7-3	TRBD2	TRBJ2-1	CASSLAGGRAEQFF	TGTGCCAGCAGCTTAGCGGGAGGGCGAGCTGAGCAGTTCTTC
.	TRBV28	TRBD1	TRBJ2-7	CASSFPGGSYEQYF	TGTGCCAGCAGTTTCCCAGGGGGTTCCTACGAGCAGTACTTC
.	TRBV11-2	TRBD1	TRBJ2-7	CASSAGTEVNYEQYF	TGTGCCAGCAGCGCTGGGACAGAGGTTAACTACGAGCAGTACTTC
.	TRBV5-6	TRBD1	TRBJ1-5	CASSSGTGAWDQPQHF	TGTGCCAGCAGTTCCGGGACAGGGGCTTGGGATCAGCCCCAGCATTTT
.	TRBV16	.	TRBJ1-2	CASSQSPEGYGYTF	TGTGCCAGCAGCCAATCGCCGGAGGGCTATGGCTACACCTTC
.	TRBV27	TRBD1	TRBJ1-1	CASRPGTGVFTEAFF	TGTGCCAGCAGACCCGGGACAGGGGTGTTCACTGAAGCTTTCTTT
once	TRBV9	.	TRBJ1-6	CASSAAYNSPLHF	TGTGCCAGCAGCGCGGCCTATAATTCACCCCTCCACTTT
.	TRBV13	.	TRBJ2-2	CASSLATGSGELFF	TGTGCCAGCAGCTTAGCCACAGGGTCCGGGGAGCTGTTTTTT
.	TRBV9	.	TRBJ1-1	CASSVDQGWSTEAFF	TGTGCCAGCAGCGTAGATCAGGGATGGAGCACTGAAGCTTTCTTT
once	TRBV24-1	TRBD1	TRBJ2-7	CATSDRGQGIHEQYF	TGTGCCACCAGTGACCGGGGACAGGGGATCCACGAGCAGTACTTC
.	TRBV18	.	TRBJ1-3	CASSPTTPFSGNTIYF	TGTGCCAGCTCACCAACTACGCCCTTCTCTGGAAACACCATATATTTT
.	TRBV27	.	TRBJ1-1	CASSLGRGWTEAFF	TGTGCCAGCAGTCTAGGGAGGGGATGGACTGAAGCTTTCTTT
.	TRBV5-6	TRBD1	TRBJ1-1	CASSFYGQGMWNTEAFF	TGTGCCAGCAGCTTCTATGGACAGGGGATGTGGAACACTGAAGCTTTCTTT
.	TRBV6-5	.	TRBJ2-7	CASTPGLRPYEQYF	TGTGCCAGCACACCCGGACTCCGCCCCTACGAGCAGTACTTC
.	TRBV15	.	TRBJ1-1	CATRDDLRGYFTEAFF	TGTGCCACCAGAGATGACCTTAGGGGGTATTTCACTGAAGCTTTCTTT
.	TRBV7-2	TRBD2	TRBJ2-2	CASSSVRAGGTGELFF	TGTGCCAGCAGCTCTGTTCGAGCGGGAGGCACCGGGGAGCTGTTTTTT
.	TRBV9	TRBD2	TRBJ2-1	CASSPFGLAGGEQFF	TGTGCCAGCAGCCCCTTCGGACTAGCGGGAGGGGAGCAGTTCTTC
.	TRBV5-1	.	TRBJ2-7	CASSFGQGSYEQYF	.
.	TRBV5-1	.	TRBJ1-4	CASRQDSTNEKLFF	TGCGCCAGTAGACAGGACAGCACTAATGAAAAACTGTTTTTT
.	TRBV11-2	.	TRBJ1-1	CASSPRAANTEAFF	TGTGCCAGCAGCCCCAGGGCCGCGAACACTGAAGCTTTCTTT
few	TRBV5-4	.	TRBJ1-6	CASRPDRGNSPLHF	TGTGCCAGCAGACCGGACAGAGGGAATTCACCCCTCCACTTT
.	TRBV4-2	.	TRBJ2-7	CASSQDSRGYEQYF	TGTGCCAGCAGCCAAGATAGTAGGGGTTACGAGCAGTACTTC
.	TRBV19	.	TRBJ1-1	CASSPYYAGTEAFF	TGTGCCAGTAGTCCATATTACGCGGGCACTGAAGCTTTCTTT
.	TRBV6-5	.	TRBJ1-2	CASSYGSGFLEGYTF	TGTGCCAGCAGTTACGGGTCAGGTTTTCTGGAAGGCTACACCTTC
.	TRBV10-3	.	TRBJ2-7	CAISDQTGDEQYF	TGTGCCATCAGTGACCAGACAGGAGACGAGCAGTACTTC
.	TRBV18	TRBD1	TRBJ1-5	CASSTRTGADQPQHF	TGTGCCAGCTCCACAAGGACAGGGGCGGACCAGCCCCAGCATTTT
.	TRBV9	TRBD2	TRBJ2-3	CASSVLGTSGDTQYF	TGTGCCAGCAGCGTTTTAGGGACTAGCGGAGATACGCAGTATTTT
.	TRBV6-1	.	TRBJ1-2	CASSDGSPNYGYTF	TGTGCCAGCAGTGATGGCAGTCCCAACTATGGCTACACCTTC